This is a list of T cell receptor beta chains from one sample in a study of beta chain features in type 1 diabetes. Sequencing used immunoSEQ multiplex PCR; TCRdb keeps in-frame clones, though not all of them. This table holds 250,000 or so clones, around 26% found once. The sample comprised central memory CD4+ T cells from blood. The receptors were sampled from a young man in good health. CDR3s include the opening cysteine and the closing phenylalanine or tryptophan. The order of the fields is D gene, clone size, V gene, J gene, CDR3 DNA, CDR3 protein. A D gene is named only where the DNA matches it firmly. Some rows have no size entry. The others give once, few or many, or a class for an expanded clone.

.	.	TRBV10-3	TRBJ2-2	TGTGCCATCAGTGAGACAGCCACCGGGGAGCTGTTTTTT	CAISETATGELFF
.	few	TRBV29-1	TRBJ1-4	TGCAGCGTTGGAGGCAGCTCGTCAACTAATGAAAAACTGTTTTTT	CSVGGSSSTNEKLFF
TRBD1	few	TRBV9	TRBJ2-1	TGTGCCAGCAGCGTAGAGGGGGCCTATGAGCAGTTCTTC	CASSVEGAYEQFF
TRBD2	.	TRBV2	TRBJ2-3	TGTGCCAGCAGCCAAGCGGGGCCCCGCACAGATACGCAGTATTTT	CASSQAGPRTDTQYF
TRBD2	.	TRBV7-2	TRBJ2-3	TGTGCCAGCAGACCTATAGCGGGAGTGTCAGATACGCAGTATTTT	CASRPIAGVSDTQYF
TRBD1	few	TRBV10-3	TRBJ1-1	TGTGCCATCAGCCCGGGACAGGGGTTGGGGAACACTGAAGCTTTCTTT	CAISPGQGLGNTEAFF
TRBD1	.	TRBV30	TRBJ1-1	TGTGCCTGGAGCAAAGGGGGCGCCGGCACTGAAGCTTTCTTT	CAWSKGGAGTEAFF
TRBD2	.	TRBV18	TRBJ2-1	TGTGCCAGCTCACCGCTACCAGCGGGAGGCCCAAGCTCCTACAATGAGCAGTTCTTC	CASSPLPAGGPSSYNEQFF
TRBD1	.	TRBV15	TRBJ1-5	TGTGCCACCGCACAGGGGAAGGGGCAGCCCCAGCATTTT	CATAQGKGQPQHF
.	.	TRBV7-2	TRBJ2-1	TGTGCCAGCAGCCTGTCAGAGAATGAGCAGTTCTTC	CASSLSENEQFF
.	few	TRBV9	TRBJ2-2	TGTGCCAGCAGCGTAGATGGCAGCAACACCGGGGAGCTGTTTTTT	CASSVDGSNTGELFF
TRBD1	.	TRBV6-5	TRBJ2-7	TGTGCCAGCAGTCCACCCGGGACAGGGATCTACGAGCAGTACTTC	CASSPPGTGIYEQYF
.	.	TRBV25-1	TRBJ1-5	TGTGCCAGCAGTCCTGAATTTAGCAATCAGCCCCAGCATTTT	CASSPEFSNQPQHF
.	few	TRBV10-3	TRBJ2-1	TGTGCCACCGCACTTGGGGAGTCCTACAATGAGCAGTTCTTC	CATALGESYNEQFF
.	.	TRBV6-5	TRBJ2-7	TGTGCCAGCAGTCTCCGACTAGACTACGAGCAGTACTTC	CASSLRLDYEQYF
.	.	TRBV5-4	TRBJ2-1	TGTGCCAGCAGCTTTGCCTCGGGCTCCTACAATGAGCAGTTCTTC	CASSFASGSYNEQFF
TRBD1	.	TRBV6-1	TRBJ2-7	TGTGCCAGCAGTGCTGGGACAGGGTTTCCCTACGAGCAGTACTTC	CASSAGTGFPYEQYF
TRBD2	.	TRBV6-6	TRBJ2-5	TGTGCCAGCCGCGGGGGGTCGGAGACCCAGTACTTC	CASRGGSETQYF
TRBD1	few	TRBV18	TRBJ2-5	TGTGCCAGCTCACCCGGGACAGGATTACTCCAAGAGACCCAGTACTTC	CASSPGTGLLQETQYF
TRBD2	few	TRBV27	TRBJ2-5	TGTGCCAGCAGCCGAGCCCAGGGACTAGCGGGTAAAGAGACCCAGTACTTC	CASSRAQGLAGKETQYF
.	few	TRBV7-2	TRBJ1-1	TGTGCCAGCAGCTTAAGCCGAAACACTGAAGCTTTCTTT	CASSLSRNTEAFF
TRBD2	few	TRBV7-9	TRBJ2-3	TGTGCCAGCAGCCCAGGACTAGCGGGAGAGCCTAGCACAGATACGCAGTATTTT	CASSPGLAGEPSTDTQYF
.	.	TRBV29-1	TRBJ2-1	TGCAGCGTGGAATCCTACAATGAGCAGTTCTTC	CSVESYNEQFF
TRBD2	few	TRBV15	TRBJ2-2	TGTGCCACCAGCAGAGATCGACTAGCTAGCGGGGAGCTGTTTTTT	CATSRDRLASGELFF
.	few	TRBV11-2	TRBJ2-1	TGTGCCAGCAGCTTAGACCGGGTGGACAATGAGCAGTTCTTC	CASSLDRVDNEQFF
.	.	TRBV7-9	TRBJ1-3	TGTGCCACCCCTGACAGATCTGGAAACACCATATATTTT	CATPDRSGNTIYF
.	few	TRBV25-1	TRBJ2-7	TGTGCCAGCAGTGAAGTCCACGGGACACCCCTGGGCGAGCAGTACTTC	CASSEVHGTPLGEQYF
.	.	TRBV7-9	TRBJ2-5	TGTGCCAGCAGCCGTGGGGACATCCAAGAGACCCAGTACTTC	CASSRGDIQETQYF
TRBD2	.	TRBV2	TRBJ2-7	TGTGCCAGCAGTGGGACTAGCGGTCTGAACGAGCAGTACTTC	CASSGTSGLNEQYF
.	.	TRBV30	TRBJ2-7	TGTGCCTGGAGAACGGAGAGTCGCCCTTCCGAGCAGTACTTC	CAWRTESRPSEQYF
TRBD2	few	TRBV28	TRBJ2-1	TGTGCCAGCAACCCGATGACTAGCGGGAGTATCTCCTACAATGAGCAGTTCTTC	CASNPMTSGSISYNEQFF
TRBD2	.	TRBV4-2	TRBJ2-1	TGTGCCAGCAGCCAAGGCAGCGGGGGGGCTCTCAATGAGCAGTTCTTC	CASSQGSGGALNEQFF
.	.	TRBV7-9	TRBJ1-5	TGTGCCAGCAGCTTAGACACCAATCAGCCCCAGCATTTT	CASSLDTNQPQHF
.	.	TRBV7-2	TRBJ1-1	TGTGCCAGCAGCCCACATCAGAACACTGAAGCTTTCTTT	CASSPHQNTEAFF
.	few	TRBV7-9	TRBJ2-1	TGTGCCAGCAGCTCCTGGGGGAGTGACGATGAGCAGTTCTTC	CASSSWGSDDEQFF
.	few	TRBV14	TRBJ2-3	TGTGCCAGCAGCCAAGATCGCAGGGAGCCGCAGTATTTT	CASSQDRREPQYF
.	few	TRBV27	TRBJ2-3	TGTGCCAGCAGTTTGAAGGGATACCAAGGGATAGGTACGCAGTATTTT	CASSLKGYQGIGTQYF
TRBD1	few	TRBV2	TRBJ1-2	TGTGCCAGCAGGCCGGGACAGGCCGGATCTGGCTACACCTTC	CASRPGQAGSGYTF
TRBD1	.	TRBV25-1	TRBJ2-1	TGTGCCAGCACCGGGACAGGTAATGAGCAGTTCTTC	CASTGTGNEQFF
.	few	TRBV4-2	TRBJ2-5	TGTGCCAGCAGCCAAGATGTTGGCGGTTCTTTGGGAGAGACCCAGTACTTC	CASSQDVGGSLGETQYF
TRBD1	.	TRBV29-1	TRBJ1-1	TGCAGCGTCGTGGGACAGTACCACACTGAAGCTTTCTTT	CSVVGQYHTEAFF
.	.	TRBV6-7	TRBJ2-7	TGTGCCAGCGAGTTGGGGGATGACTCCTACGAGCAGTACTTC	CASELGDDSYEQYF
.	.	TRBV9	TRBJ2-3	TGTGCCAGCAGCCGATCCTTCACAGATACGCAGTATTTT	CASSRSFTDTQYF
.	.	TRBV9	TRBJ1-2	TGTGCCAGCAAAGGTGACAACACCTTC	CASKGDNTF
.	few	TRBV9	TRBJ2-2	TGTGCCAGCAGCGTAGTGCCAGCGACGAACACCGGGGAGCTGTTTTTT	CASSVVPATNTGELFF
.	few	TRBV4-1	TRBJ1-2	TGCGCCAGCAGCCAAGGGATAGCTAACTATGGCTACACCTTC	CASSQGIANYGYTF